This record concerns one T cell receptor (beta chain) sequence. Its target is not known. Here immunoSEQ multiplex PCR was the method, and the copy in TCRdb shows in-frame clones only, minus some. The profile shows approximately 620,000 clones, more than 95% of them singletons. These data come from a study of shared clonotypes between healthy human individuals. The CDR3 runs 13 residues. The V gene's germline CDR1 is MDHEN and CDR2 SYDVKM. V was clipped by 7 bases and J by 4 bases, with 13 bases between them. Study-wide results and limits: Researchers sampled only blood; tissue repertoires likely differ.

Sequenced material: naive CD4+ T cells sorted from blood. Described subset: CD45RA+ positively selected. The chain joins TRBV28 to TRBJ1-2; D not resolved. The receptor was isolated from a woman younger than 45 in good health. CDR3 nucleotide sequence: TGTGCCAGCATGATCCGGGAGAGCTATGGCTACACCTTC. It is translated as CASMIRESYGYTF.